This T cell receptor beta chain derives from a study of cytomegalovirus exposure and HLA in healthy donors. Study overall: Unique TCRs numbering about 85 million, obtained from HLA-typed donors, made up an early data release.

A multiplex PCR was run with 60 Vbeta primers and 13 Jbeta primers. Original processing methods: A later analysis counted 70 million to 85 million unique TCR beta chains, some 12 million shared. Here immunoSEQ multiplex PCR was the method, and the copy in TCRdb shows in-frame clones only, minus some. That table furnishes V, J and clone size, whereas the DNA furnished D and trimming. Recorded for this sample: more than 40,000 clones. General study results and limits: A later analysis found common viral pathogens apparently linked to several of the most significant clusters.

Concerning this clone: Its cognate antigen is unknown.

In germline, CDR1 is MNHEY, CDR2 SVGAGI. CDR3 length: 15 amino acids. Trimming shortened V by 2 bases and J by 1 base, and 11 bases separated the two germline ends. The sequenced sample was PBMCs. This chain links TRBV6-5 with TRBJ1-1; weak D call: TRBD1 (6 bases). The TCR sequence derives from a middle-aged woman in good health and CMV-seronegative. This chain's CDR3 is CASSYGGVGNTEAFF. CDR3 coding DNA: TGTGCCAGCAGTTACGGGGGCGTTGGGAACACTGAAGCTTTCTTT.